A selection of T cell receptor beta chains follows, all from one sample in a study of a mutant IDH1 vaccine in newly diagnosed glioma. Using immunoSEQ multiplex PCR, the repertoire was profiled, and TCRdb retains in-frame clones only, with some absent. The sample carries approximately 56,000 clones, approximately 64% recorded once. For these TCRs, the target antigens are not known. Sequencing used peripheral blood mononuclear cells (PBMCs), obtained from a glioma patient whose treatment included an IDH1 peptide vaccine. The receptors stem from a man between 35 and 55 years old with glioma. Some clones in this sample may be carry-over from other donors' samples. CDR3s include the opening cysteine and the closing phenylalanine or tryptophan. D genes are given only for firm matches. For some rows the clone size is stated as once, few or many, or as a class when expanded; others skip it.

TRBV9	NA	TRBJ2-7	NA	CASSVGVLFYEQYF	TGTGCCAGCAGCGTAGGGGTTCTTTTTTACGAGCAGTACTTC
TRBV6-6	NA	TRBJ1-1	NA	CASSYGQNTEAFF	TGTGCCAGCAGTTACGGGCAGAACACTGAAGCTTTCTTT
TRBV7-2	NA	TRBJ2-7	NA	CASSLAQASYEQYF	TGTGCCAGCAGCTTAGCGCAGGCCTCTTACGAGCAGTACTTC
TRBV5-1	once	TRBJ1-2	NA	CASSRGTNYGYTF	TGCGCCAGCAGTAGGGGGACTAACTATGGCTACACCTTC
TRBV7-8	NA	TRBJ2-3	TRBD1	CASSLRQGATDTQYF	TGTGCCAGCAGCTTAAGGCAGGGGGCTACAGATACGCAGTATTTT
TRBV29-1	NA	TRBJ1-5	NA	CSVGGAFDQPQHF	TGCAGCGTTGGGGGGGCCTTCGACCAGCCCCAGCATTTT
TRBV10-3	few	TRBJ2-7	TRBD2	CAISPERGVKYEQYF	TGTGCCATCAGCCCTGAGCGGGGGGTGAAATACGAGCAGTACTTC
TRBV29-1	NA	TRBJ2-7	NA	CSVRSSYEQYF	TGCAGCGTAAGGAGCTCCTACGAGCAGTACTTC
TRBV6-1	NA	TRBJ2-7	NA	CASTLGGPYEQYF	TGTGCCAGCACCCTGGGGGGGCCCTACGAGCAGTACTTC
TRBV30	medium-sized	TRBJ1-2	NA	CAWSLTRGDYGYTF	TGTGCCTGGAGTCTGACTCGAGGGGACTATGGCTACACCTTC
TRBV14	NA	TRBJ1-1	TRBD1	CASSAAGGFSEAFF	TGTGCCAGCAGCGCAGCAGGGGGGTTCTCTGAAGCTTTCTTT
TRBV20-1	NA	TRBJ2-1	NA	CSASAGDEQFF	TGCAGTGCTTCCGCGGGCGATGAGCAGTTCTTC
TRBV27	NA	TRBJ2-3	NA	CASSLLTGTDTQYF	TGTGCCAGCAGTTTGTTAACGGGCACAGATACGCAGTATTTT
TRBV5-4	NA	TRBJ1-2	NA	CASTWRQDNYGYTF	TGTGCCAGCACCTGGAGACAGGATAACTATGGCTACACCTTC
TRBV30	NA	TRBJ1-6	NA	CAWSEQYNSPLHF	TGTGCCTGGAGTGAACAGTATAATTCACCCCTCCACTTT
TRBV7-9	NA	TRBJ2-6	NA	CAGRGSGANVLTF	TGTGCCGGGCGGGGCTCTGGGGCCAACGTCCTGACTTTC
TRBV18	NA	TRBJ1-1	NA	CASSVGRMDTEAFF	TGTGCCAGCTCCGTGGGACGGATGGACACTGAAGCTTTCTTT
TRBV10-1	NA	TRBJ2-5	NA	CASSESWSGETQYF	TGCGCCAGCAGTGAGTCATGGAGCGGTGAGACCCAGTACTTC
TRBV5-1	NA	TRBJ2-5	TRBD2	CASSLAGTSGAQETQYF	TGCGCCAGCAGCTTAGCCGGGACTAGCGGGGCTCAAGAGACCCAGTACTTC
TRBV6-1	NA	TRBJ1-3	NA	CASSEIGGGSGNTIYF	TGTGCCAGCAGTGAAATCGGCGGCGGCTCTGGAAACACCATATATTTT
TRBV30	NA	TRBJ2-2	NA	CAWTLWGGVAGELFF	TGTGCCTGGACCCTTTGGGGTGGGGTGGCCGGGGAGCTGTTTTTT
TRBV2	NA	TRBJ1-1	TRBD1	CASSPGGLNTEAFF	TGTGCCAGCAGCCCAGGGGGTTTGAACACTGAAGCTTTCTTT
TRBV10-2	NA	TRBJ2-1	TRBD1	CASRGTGSDEQFF	TGCGCCAGCAGAGGGACAGGGAGTGATGAGCAGTTCTTC
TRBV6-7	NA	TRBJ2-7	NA	CASSYKQYF	TGTGCCAGCAGTTACAAGCAGTACTTC
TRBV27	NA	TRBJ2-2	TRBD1	CASRPGQATGELFF	TGTGCCAGCAGACCGGGACAGGCCACCGGGGAGCTGTTTTTT
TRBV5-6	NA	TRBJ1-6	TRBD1	CASRGQPNSPLHF	TGTGCCAGCAGGGGACAGCCGAATTCACCCCTCCACTTT